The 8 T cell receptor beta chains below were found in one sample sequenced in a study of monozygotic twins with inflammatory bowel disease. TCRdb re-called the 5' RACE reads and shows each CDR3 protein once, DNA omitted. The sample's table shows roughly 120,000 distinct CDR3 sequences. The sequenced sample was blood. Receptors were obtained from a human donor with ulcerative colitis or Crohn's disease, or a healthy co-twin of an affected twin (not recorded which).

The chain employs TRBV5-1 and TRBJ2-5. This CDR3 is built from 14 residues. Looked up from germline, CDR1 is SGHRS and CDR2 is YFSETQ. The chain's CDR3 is CASSLAVTGETQYF. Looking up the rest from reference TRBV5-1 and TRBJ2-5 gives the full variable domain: KAGVTQTPRYLIKTRGQQVTLSCSPISGHRSVSWYQQTPGQGLQFLFEYFSETQRNKGNFPGRFSGRQFSNSRSEMNVSTLELGDSALYLCASSLAVTGETQYFGPGTRLLVL.

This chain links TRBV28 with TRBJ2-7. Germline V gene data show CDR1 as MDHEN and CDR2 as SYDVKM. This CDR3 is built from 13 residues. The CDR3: CASSWQNTYEQYF.

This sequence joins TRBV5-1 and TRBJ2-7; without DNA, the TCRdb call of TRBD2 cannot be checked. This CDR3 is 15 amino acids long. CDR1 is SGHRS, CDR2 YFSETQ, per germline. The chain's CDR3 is CASSLALAGDREQYF.

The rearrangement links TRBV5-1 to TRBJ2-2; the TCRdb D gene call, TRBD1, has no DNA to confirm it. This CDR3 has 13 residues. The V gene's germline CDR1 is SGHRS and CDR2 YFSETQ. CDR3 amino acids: CASSPRQYRELFF.

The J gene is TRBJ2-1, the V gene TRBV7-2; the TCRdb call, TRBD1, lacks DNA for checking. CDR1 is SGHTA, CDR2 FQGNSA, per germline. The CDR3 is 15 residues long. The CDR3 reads CASSPDRGRENEQFF.

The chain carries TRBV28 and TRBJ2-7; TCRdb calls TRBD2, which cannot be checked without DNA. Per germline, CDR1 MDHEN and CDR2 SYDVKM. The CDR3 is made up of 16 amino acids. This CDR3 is CASSSPRTSLSYEQYF.

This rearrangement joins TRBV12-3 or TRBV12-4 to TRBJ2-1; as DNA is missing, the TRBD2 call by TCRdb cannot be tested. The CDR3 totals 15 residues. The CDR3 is CASSLSAGSYNEQFF.

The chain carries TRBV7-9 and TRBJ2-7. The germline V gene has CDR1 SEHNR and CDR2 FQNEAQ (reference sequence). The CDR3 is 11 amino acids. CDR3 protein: CASSNTYEQYF.